This T cell receptor (beta chain) originates from a study of a mutant IDH1 vaccine in newly diagnosed glioma. As for this clone: Its antigen is currently unknown.

The protocol was immunoSEQ multiplex PCR, while the TCRdb copy is restricted to in-frame clones and leaves out a portion. The sample has about 77,000 clones, roughly 85% seen once. The length of the CDR3 is 12 residues. The time point here: week 23, last vaccination. Each dose delivered 300 ug of mutant IDH1 20-mer peptide subcutaneously with imiquimod. The source is a woman aged 50 to 60 with glioma. The chain combines TRBV21-1 with TRBJ2-7; the listed D gene, TRBD2, was not tested against the DNA. TRBV21-1 is described as a pseudogene. Sequences were derived from PBMCs, sampled from a glioma patient whose treatment included an IDH1 peptide vaccine. The CDR3 bases are TGTGCCAGCAGCAAAGAATCGTACGAGCAGTACTTC. It encodes CASSKESYEQYF.